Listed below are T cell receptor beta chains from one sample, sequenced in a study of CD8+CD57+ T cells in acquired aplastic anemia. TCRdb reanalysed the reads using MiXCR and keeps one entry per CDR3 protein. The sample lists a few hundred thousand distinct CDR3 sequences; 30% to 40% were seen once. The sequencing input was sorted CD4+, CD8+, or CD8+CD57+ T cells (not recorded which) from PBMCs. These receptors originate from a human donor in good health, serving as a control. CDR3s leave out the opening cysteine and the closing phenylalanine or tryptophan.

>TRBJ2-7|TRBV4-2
ASSQDLGSQY
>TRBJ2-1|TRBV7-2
ASSRAGGRGNEQF
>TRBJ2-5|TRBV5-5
ASSFTGQQETQY
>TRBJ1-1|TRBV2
ASRRGLATEAF
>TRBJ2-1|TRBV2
ASSDSGGPYNEQF
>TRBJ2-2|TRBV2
ASKASGADRGELF
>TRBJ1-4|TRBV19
ASSIGGPNEKLF
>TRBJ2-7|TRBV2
ASSETPVSYEQY
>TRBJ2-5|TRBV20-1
SAGLLRQETQY
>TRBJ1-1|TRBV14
ASSQGRSEAF
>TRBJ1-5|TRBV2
ASREGLLQETQH
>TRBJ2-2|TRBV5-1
ASSLSLANTGELF
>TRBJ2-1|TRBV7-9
ASRQGGNEQF
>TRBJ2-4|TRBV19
ASSYGHSKNIQY
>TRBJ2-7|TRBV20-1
SAREQY
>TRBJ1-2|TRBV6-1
ASSGDSAGYT
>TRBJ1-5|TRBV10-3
AITGGNQPQH
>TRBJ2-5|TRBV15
ATSSGDVLGETQY
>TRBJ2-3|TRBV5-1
ASSSSAGTDTQY
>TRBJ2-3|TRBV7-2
ASSLAGGTTDTQY
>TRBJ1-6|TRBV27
ASSLEPVSPLH
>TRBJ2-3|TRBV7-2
ASQGQGIDTQY
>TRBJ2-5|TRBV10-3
AISEKAGEAETQY
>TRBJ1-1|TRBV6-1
ASSHRDARSEAF
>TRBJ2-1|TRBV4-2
ASSRGLAGYNEQF
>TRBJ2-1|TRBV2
ASTLGTSGGVYYNEQF
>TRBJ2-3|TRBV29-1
SVVSGATFTDTQY
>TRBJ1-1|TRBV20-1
SAPGQGLAEAF
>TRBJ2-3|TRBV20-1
SASRLASTDTQY
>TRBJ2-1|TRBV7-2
ASSLRTVPREQF
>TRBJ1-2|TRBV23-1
ASSTPGQGASYGYT
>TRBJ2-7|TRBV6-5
ASSWGLASDEQY
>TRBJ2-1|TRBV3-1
ASSHLGGLAGGWQF
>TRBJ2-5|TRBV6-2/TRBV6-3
ASSYWGAGETQY
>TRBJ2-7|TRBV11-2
ASSSYQPGQEYEQY
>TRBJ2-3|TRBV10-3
AISEGDTQY
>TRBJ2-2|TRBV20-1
SALDGARGELF
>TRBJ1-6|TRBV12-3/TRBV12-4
ASSFMLGDSPLH
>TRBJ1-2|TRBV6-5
ASSYGGAPGYT
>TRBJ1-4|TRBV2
ANGRGNEKLF
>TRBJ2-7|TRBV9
ASSVEAGGNPYEQY
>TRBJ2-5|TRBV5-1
ASSLFGTSGAQETQY
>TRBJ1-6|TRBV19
ASSTPLH
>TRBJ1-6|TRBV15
ATSSGDRANNSPLH
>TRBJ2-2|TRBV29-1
SVEMDRDGELF
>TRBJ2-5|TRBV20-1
SATPVKGFGETQY
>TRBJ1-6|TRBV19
ASSGLNNSPLH